The T cell receptor beta chain described here comes from a study of shared clonotypes between healthy human individuals. Germline values: CDR1 SGHKS, CDR2 YYEKEE (reference sequence). This CDR3 has 16 amino acids. V gave up 4 bases and J gave up 1 base; unmatched junction bases: 5. At deep level, the assay was performed. Around 30,000 T cell genomes, or approximately 300 ng DNA, went into replicate PCRs of unsorted PBMC. The method was immunoSEQ multiplex PCR; TCRdb's version includes in-frame clones alone and lacks a portion of them. The data contain around 450,000 clones, about four fifths of them singletons.

Sequencing used PBMCs. The gene calls are TRBV5-5 and TRBJ2-7; 13 nucleotides line up with TRBD2. This clonotype was obtained from a woman between 40 and 50 years old in good health. Some clones in this sample may be carry-over from other donors' samples. In DNA form, the CDR3 reads TGTGCCAGCAGCATCGGACTAGCGGGAGCGTCCTACGAGCAGTACTTC. Translating it yields CASSIGLAGASYEQYF. The full variable domain, rest sourced from reference TRBV5-5 and TRBJ2-7, is DAGVTQSPTHLIKTRGQQVTLRCSPISGHKSVSWYQQVLGQGPQFIFQYYEKEERGRGNFPDRFSARQFPNYSSELNVNALLLGDSALYLCASSIGLAGASYEQYFGPGTRLTVT.